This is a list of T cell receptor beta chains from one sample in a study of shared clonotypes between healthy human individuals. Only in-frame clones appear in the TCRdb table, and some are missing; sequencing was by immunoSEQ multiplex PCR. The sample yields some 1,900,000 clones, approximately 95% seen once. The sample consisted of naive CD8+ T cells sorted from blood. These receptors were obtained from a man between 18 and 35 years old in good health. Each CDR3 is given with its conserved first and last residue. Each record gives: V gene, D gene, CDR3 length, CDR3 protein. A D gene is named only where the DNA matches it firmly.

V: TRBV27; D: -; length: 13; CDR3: CASSLTVYTEAFF
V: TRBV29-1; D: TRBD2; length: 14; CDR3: CSVDSIAGGHEQFF
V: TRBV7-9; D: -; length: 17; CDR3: CASSPGGSGPGEETQYF
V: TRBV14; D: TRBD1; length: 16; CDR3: CASSHLRTGSYNEQFF
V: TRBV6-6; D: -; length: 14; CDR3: CASSYIGLGDEQYF
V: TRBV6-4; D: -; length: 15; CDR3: CASSETDGDTGELFF
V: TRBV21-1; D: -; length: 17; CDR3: CASSNIWASGSKNEQFF
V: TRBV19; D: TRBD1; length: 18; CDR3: CASSIPSDRSIRNTEAFF
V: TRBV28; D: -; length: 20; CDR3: CASSLWVGVGSGVTTYEQYF
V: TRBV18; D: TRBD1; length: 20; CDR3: CASSPNEDRGLRRGNQPQHF
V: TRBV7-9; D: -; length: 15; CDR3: CASTESETGVSGYTF
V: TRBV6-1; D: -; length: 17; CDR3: CASSEPWRFSGANVLTF
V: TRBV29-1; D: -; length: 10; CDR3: CSVDGNEQFF
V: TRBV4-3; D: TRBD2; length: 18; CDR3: CASSQDTGTSGRAGELFF
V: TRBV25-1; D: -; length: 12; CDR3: CASTGNNEKLFF
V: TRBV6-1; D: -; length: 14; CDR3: CASRTPPGDTEAFF
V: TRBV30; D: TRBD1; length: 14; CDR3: CAWSPGTGYSPLHF
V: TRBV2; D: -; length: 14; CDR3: CASSEIGDPGELFF
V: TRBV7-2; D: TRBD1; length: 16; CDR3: CASSPWTGTPEAEQFF
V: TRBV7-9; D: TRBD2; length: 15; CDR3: CASSLEAGASYEQYF
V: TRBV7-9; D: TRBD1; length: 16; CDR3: CASRATGTGYHNEQFF
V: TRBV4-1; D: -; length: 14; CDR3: CASSQEAAEETQYF
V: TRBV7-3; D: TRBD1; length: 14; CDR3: CASSLDRGNTEAFF
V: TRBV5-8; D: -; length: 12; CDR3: CAARDADYEQYF
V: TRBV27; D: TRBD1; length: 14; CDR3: CASSPGQGSDTQYF
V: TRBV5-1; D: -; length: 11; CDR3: CASSDMNEQFF
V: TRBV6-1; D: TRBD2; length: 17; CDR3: CASSEFPGLAYQETQYF
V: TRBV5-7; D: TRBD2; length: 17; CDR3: CASSFILVAGTTDTQYF
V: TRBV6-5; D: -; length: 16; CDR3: CASSYSDTSYTGELFF
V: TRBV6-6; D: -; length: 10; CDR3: CASSSIEQFF
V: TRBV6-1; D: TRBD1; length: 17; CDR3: CASSASGQGASSTEAFF
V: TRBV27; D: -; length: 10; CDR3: CAIPWSGQYF
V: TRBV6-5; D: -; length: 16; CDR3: CASSYSAVTNTGELFF
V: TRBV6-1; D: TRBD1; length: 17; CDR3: CASSEQQGAESRETQYF
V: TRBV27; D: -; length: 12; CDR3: CASSLDRNEQFF
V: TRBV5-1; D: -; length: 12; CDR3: CASSLSSYGYTF
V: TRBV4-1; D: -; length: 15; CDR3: CASSQEQGPYNEQFF
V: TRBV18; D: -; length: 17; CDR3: CASSPWAGEAITGELFF
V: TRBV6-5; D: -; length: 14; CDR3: CAISRPGQNYEQYF
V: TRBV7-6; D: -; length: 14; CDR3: CASSSDRSTDTQYF
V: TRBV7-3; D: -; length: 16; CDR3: CASSPYRDSLYNEQFF
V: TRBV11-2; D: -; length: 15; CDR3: CASSGTLGRGDTQYF
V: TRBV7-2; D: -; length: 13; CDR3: CASSEGDPQPQHF
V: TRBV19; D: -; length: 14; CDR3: CASSIGGGGNTIYF
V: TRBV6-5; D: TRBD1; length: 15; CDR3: CASSYTTGDNQPQHF
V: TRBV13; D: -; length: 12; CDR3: CASRFPTGELFF
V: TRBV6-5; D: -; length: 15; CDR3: CASSYSHPFTDTQYF
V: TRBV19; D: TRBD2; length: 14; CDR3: CASEASGPYNEQFF
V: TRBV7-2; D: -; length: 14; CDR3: CASSFPTGHSPLHF
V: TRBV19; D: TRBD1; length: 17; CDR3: CASSIGATGTDYQPQHF
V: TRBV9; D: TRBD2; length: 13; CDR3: CASSTGGFNEQFF